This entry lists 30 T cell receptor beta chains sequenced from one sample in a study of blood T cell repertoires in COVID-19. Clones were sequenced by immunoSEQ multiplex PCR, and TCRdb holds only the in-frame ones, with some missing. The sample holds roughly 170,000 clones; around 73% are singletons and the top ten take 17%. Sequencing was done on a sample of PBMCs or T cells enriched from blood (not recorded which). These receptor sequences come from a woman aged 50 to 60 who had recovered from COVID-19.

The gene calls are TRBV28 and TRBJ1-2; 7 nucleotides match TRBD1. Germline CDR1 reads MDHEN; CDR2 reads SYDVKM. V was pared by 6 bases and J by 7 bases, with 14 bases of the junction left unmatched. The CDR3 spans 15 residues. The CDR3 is CASRAGDSLDSGYTF. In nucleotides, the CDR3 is TGTGCCAGCAGGGCCGGGGACAGTCTTGACTCTGGCTACACCTTC.

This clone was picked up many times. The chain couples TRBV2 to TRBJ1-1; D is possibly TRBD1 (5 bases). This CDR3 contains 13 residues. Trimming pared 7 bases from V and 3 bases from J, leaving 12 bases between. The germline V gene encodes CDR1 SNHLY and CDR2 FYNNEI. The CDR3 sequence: CASTQGEDTEAFF. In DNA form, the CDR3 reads TGTGCCAGCACCCAGGGTGAAGACACTGAAGCTTTCTTT.

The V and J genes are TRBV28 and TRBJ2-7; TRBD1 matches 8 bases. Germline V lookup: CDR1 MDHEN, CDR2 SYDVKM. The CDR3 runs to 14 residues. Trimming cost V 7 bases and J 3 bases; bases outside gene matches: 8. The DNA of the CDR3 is TGTGCCAGCAAACTCCGGACAGGGCTCTACGAGCAGTACTTC. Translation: CASKLRTGLYEQYF.

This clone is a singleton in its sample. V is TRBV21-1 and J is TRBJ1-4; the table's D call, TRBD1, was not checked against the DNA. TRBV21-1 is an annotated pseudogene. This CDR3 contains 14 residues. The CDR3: CASSKVQGYEKLFF. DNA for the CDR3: TGTGCCAGCAGCAAAGTACAGGGATATGAAAAACTGTTTTTT.

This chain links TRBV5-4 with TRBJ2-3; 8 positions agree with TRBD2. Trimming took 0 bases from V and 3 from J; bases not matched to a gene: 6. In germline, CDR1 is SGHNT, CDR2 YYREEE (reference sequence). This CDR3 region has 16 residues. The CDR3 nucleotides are TGTGCCAGCAGCTTGGCCGGGAGGGCCGGGACAGATACGCAGTATTTT. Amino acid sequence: CASSLAGRAGTDTQYF. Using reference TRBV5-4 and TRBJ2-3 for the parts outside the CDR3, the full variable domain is ETGVTQSPTHLIKTRGQQVTLRCSSQSGHNTVSWYQQALGQGPQFIFQYYREEENGRGNFPPRFSGLQFPNYSSELNVNALELDDSALYLCASSLAGRAGTDTQYFGPGTRLTVL.

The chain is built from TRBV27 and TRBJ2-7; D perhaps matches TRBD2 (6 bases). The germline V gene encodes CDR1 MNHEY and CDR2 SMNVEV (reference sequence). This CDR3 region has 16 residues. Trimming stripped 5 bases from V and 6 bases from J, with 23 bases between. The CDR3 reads CASSRDLFRELGEQYF. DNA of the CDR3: TGTGCCAGCAGTCGGGACTTATTCCGCGAGCTGGGCGAGCAGTACTTC.

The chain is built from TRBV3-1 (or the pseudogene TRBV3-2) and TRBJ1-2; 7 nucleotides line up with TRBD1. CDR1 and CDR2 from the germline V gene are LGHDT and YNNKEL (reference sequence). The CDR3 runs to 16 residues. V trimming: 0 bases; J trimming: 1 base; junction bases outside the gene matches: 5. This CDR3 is CASSQDRGTVNYGYTF. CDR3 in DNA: TGTGCCAGCAGCCAAGATCGGGGGACAGTTAACTATGGCTACACCTTC.

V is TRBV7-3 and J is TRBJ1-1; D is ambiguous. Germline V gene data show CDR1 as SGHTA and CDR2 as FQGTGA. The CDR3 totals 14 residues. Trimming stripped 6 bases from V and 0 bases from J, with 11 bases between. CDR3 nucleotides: TGTGCCAGCAGGCCGGACTCATTGAACACTGAAGCTTTCTTT. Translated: CASRPDSLNTEAFF.

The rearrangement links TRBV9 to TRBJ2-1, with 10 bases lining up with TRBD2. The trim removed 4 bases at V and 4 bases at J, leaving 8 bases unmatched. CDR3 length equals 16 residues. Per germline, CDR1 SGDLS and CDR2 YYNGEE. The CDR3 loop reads CASSPMTSGPYNEQFF. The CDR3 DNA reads TGTGCCAGCAGCCCCATGACTAGCGGGCCTTACAATGAGCAGTTCTTC. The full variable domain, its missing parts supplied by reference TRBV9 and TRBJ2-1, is DSGVTQTPKHLITATGQRVTLRCSPRSGDLSVYWYQQSLDQGLQFLIQYYNGEERAKGNILERFSAQQFPDLHSELNLSSLELGDSALYFCASSPMTSGPYNEQFFGPGTRLTVL.

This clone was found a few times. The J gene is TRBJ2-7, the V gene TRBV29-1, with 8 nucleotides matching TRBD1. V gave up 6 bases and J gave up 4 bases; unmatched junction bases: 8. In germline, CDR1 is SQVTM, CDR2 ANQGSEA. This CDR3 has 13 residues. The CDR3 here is CSVVDRAKYEQYF. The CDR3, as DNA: TGCAGCGTGGTGGACAGGGCCAAATACGAGCAGTACTTC.

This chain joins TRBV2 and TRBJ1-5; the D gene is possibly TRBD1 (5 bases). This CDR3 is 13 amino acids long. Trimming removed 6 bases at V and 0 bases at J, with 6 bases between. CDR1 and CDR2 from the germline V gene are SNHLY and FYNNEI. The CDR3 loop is CASRQDSNQPQHF. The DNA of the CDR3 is TGTGCCAGCAGACAGGATAGCAATCAGCCCCAGCATTTT.

CDR3 bases: TGTGCCAGCAGGGGGACAGGCGCTTCCTACGAGCAGTACTTC. As protein: CASRGTGASYEQYF. The chain employs TRBV11-2 and TRBJ2-7; 8 bases are shared with TRBD1. J was trimmed by 1 base and V by 6 bases; bases with no gene match: 5. Germline V gene sequence: CDR1 SGHAT, CDR2 FQNNGV. The CDR3 loop spans 14 amino acids.

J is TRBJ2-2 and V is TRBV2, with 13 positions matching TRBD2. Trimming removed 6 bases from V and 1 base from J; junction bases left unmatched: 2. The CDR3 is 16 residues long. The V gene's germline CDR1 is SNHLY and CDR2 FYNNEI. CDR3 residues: CASRRTSGGNTGELFF. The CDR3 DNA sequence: TGTGCCAGCAGGCGGACTAGCGGGGGGAACACCGGGGAGCTGTTTTTT.

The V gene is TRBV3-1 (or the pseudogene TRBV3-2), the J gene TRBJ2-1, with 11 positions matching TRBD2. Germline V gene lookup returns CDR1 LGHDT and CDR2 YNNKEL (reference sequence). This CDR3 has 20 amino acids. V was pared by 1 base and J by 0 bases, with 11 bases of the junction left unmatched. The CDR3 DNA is TGTGCCAGCAGCCAAGGTGAAGGGAGACTAGCGGGATCCTCCTACAATGAGCAGTTCTTC. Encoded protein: CASSQGEGRLAGSSYNEQFF.

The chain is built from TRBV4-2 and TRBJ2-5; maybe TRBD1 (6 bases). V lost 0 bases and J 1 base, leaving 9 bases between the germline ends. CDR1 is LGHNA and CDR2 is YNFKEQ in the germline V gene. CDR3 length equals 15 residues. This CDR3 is CASSQDTGFQETQYF. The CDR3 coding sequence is TGTGCCAGCAGCCAAGATACAGGGTTCCAAGAGACCCAGTACTTC.

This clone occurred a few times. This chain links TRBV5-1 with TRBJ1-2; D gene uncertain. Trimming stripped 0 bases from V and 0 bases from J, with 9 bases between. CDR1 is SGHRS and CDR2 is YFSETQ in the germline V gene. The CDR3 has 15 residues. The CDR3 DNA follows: TGCGCCAGCAGCTTGGGCAGGCCCGCTAACTATGGCTACACCTTC. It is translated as CASSLGRPANYGYTF.

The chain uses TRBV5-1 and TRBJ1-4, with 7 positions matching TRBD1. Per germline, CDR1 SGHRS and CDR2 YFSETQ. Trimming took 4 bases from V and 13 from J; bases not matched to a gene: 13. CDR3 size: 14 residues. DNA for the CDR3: TGCGCCAGCAGCCTGGGACAGTCCCCGCCGAGACTGTTTTTT. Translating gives CASSLGQSPPRLFF.

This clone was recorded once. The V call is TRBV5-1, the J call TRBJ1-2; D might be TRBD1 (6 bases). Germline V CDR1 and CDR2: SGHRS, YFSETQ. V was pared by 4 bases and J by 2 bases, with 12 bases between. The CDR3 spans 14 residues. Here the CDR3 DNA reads TGCGCCAGCAGCCCGAGGACAGAGAACTATGGCTACACCTTC. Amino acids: CASSPRTENYGYTF.

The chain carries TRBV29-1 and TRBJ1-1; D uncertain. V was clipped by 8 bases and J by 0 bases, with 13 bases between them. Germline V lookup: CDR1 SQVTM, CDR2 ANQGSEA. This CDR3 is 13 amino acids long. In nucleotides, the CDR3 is TGCAGCACTTGGGAGCAGTTGAACACTGAAGCTTTCTTT. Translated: CSTWEQLNTEAFF.

CDR3 residues: CASEPGDEGKTQYF. DNA of the CDR3: TGTGCCAGCGAACCAGGGGACGAAGGAAAGACCCAGTACTTC. The rearrangement uses TRBV7-9 and TRBJ2-5, with D possibly matching TRBD1 (6 bases). The germline CDR1 and CDR2 sequences are SEHNR and FQNEAQ (reference sequence). The CDR3 spans 14 residues. V was cut by 8 bases and J by 6 bases, with 19 bases left in between. The whole variable domain, filled in from reference TRBV7-9 and TRBJ2-5, reads DTGVSQNPRHKITKRGQNVTFRCDPISEHNRLYWYRQTLGQGPEFLTYFQNEAQLEKSRLLSDRFSAERPKGSFSTLEIQRTEQGDSAMYLCASEPGDEGKTQYFGPGTRLLVL.

Written as DNA, the CDR3 is TGTGCCAGCAGTGAAGCCGGGACAGCCCAGTACTTC. Translating gives CASSEAGTAQYF. The chain uses TRBV6-1 and TRBJ2-5, with 7 bases matching TRBD1. Looked up from germline, CDR1 is MNHNS and CDR2 is SASEGT. The trim removed 0 bases at V and 9 bases at J, leaving 1 base unmatched. The CDR3 contains 12 residues.

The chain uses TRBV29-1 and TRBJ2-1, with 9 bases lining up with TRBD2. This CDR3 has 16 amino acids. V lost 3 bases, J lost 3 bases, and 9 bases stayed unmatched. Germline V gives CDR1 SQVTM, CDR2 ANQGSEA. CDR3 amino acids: CSVETTGTSNYNEQFF. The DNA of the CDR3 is TGCAGCGTTGAGACAACCGGGACTAGCAACTACAATGAGCAGTTCTTC.

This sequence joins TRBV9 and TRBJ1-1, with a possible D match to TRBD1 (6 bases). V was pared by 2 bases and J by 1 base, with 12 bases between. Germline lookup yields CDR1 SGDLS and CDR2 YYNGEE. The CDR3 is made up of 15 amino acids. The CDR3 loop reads CASSVTGMENTEAFF. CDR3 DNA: TGTGCCAGCAGCGTCACAGGGATGGAGAACACTGAAGCTTTCTTT. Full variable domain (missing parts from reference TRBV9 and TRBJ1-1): DSGVTQTPKHLITATGQRVTLRCSPRSGDLSVYWYQQSLDQGLQFLIQYYNGEERAKGNILERFSAQQFPDLHSELNLSSLELGDSALYFCASSVTGMENTEAFFGQGTRLTVV.

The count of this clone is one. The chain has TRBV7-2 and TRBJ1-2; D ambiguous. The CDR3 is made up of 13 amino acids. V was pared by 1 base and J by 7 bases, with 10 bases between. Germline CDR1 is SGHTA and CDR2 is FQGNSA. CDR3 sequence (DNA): TGTGCCAGCAGCTTAGTCGGGATAGGTGGCTACACCTTC. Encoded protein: CASSLVGIGGYTF.

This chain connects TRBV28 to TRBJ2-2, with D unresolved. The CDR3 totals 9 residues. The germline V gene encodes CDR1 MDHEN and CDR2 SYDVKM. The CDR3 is CIQAVELFF. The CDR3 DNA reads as TGTATTCAGGCTGTGGAGCTGTTTTTT. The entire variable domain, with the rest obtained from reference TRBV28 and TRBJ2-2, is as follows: DVKVTQSSRYLVKRTGEKVFLECVQDMDHENMFWYRQDPGLGLRLIYFSYDVKMKEKGDIPEGYSVSREKKERFSLILESASTNQTSMYLCIQAVELFFGEGSRLTVL.

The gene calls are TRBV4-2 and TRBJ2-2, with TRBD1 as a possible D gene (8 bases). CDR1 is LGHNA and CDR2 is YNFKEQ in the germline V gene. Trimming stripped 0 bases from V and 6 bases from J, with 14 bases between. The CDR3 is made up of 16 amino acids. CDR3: CASSQDRTGRAGELFF. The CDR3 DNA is TGTGCCAGCAGCCAAGATAGGACAGGGAGGGCCGGGGAGCTGTTTTTT.

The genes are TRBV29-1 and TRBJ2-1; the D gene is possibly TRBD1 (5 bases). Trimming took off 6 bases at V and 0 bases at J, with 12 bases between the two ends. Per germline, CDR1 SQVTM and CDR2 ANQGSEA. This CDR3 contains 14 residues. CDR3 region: CSVSGFSSYNEQFF. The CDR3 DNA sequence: TGCAGCGTGTCAGGGTTTAGCTCCTACAATGAGCAGTTCTTC.

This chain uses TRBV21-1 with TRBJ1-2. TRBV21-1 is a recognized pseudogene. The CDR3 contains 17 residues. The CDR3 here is CASTETDWGDRNYGYTF. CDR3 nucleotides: TGTGCCAGCACCGAAACGGATTGGGGAGATCGTAACTATGGCTACACCTTC.

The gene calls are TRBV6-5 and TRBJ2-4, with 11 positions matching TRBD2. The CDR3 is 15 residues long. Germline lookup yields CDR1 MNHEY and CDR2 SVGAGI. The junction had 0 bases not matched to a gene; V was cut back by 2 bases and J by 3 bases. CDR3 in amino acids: CASSYGLAGKNIQYF. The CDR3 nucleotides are TGTGCCAGCAGTTACGGACTAGCGGGCAAAAACATTCAGTACTTC.

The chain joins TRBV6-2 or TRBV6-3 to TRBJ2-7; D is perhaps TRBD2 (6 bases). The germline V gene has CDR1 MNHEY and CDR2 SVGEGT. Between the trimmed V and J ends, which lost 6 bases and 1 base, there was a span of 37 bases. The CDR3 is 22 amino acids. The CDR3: CASSRRRVSGRDKSSGSYEQYF. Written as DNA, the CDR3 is TGTGCCAGCAGCCGGAGGCGTGTTAGCGGTAGGGATAAGTCTTCCGGTTCCTACGAGCAGTACTTC.